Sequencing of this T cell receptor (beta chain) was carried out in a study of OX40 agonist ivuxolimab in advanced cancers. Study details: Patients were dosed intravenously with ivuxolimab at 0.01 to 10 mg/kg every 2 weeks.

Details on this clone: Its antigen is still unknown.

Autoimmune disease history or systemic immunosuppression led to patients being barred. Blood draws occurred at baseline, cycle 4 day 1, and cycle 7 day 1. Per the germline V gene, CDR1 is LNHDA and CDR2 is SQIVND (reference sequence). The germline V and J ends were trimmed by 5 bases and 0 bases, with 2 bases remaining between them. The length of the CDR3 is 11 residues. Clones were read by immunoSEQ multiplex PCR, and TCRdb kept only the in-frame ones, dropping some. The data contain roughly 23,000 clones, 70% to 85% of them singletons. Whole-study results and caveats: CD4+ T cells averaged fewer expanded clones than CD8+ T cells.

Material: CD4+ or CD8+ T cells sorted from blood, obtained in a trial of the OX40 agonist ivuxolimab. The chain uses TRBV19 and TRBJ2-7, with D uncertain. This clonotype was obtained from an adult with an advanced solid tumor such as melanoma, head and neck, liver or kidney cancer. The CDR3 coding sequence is TGTGCCAGTAGTTTCTCCTACGAGCAGTACTTC. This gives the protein CASSFSYEQYF. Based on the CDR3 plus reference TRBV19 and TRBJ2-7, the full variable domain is DGGITQSPKYLFRKEGQNVTLSCEQNLNHDAMYWYRQDPGQGLRLIYYSQIVNDFQKGDIAEGYSVSREKKESFPLTVTSAQKNPTAFYLCASSFSYEQYFGPGTRLTVT.